Shown below are 19 T cell receptor beta chains from a single sample sequenced in a study of blood T cells in healthy people across ages. Combining a sample-barcoded 5' primer with a J-beta primer mix, a second PCR ran for roughly 6 to 11 cycles. TCRdb redid the calling of the 5' RACE reads with MiXCR, one entry per CDR3 protein. The sample has about 1.1 million distinct CDR3 sequences; under 40% are singletons. The sample was blood. The receptors here all came from a man aged 18 to 30 in good health.

This clonotype was observed a few times. The chain links TRBV7-9 to TRBJ1-2; D unresolved. Trimming removed 2 bases at V and 2 bases at J, with 12 bases between. CDR1 and CDR2 (germline): SEHNR, FQNEAQ (reference sequence). The CDR3 sequence is 15 residues long. The DNA of the CDR3 is TGTGCCAGCAGCTTAACCGGACGGACGAACTATGGCTACACCTTC. The encoded protein is CASSLTGRTNYGYTF.

This sequence joins TRBV27 and TRBJ1-2, with 7 bases matching TRBD1. V shed 6 bases, J shed 4 bases, and the junction held 14 bases outside the gene matches. The CDR3 length is 16 residues. From germline, CDR1 is MNHEY and CDR2 SMNVEV (reference sequence). The DNA of the CDR3 is TGTGCCAGCAGGGGGGAAGAAGACAGGGCGGGCTATGGCTACACCTTC. Its translation is CASRGEEDRAGYGYTF.

The chain has TRBV29-1 and TRBJ2-1; 11 nucleotides line up with TRBD2. Germline V gene lookup returns CDR1 SQVTM and CDR2 ANQGSEA. The CDR3 spans 15 residues. Trimming at V came to 2 bases and at J to 6 bases, leaving 6 bases not matched to a gene. CDR3 DNA sequence: TGCAGCGTTGAATCCACTAGCGGGGGTGTCAATGAGCAGTTCTTC. The encoded protein is CSVESTSGGVNEQFF.

The chain is built from TRBV7-9 and TRBJ1-1, with D uncertain. Trimming pared 1 base from V and 4 bases from J, leaving 10 bases between. The CDR3 runs to 14 residues. Germline CDR1 and CDR2: SEHNR and FQNEAQ (reference sequence). CDR3 residues: CASSLEGSVTEAFF. CDR3 DNA sequence: TGTGCCAGCAGCTTAGAAGGATCGGTCACTGAAGCTTTCTTT.

The DNA of the CDR3 is TGTGCCAGCAGCTTAGAGGTCTCAGATGGCTACACCTTC. It is translated as CASSLEVSDGYTF. The chain links TRBV7-2 to TRBJ1-2; D gene unclear. Trimming left V 1 base short and J 6 bases short, with 9 bases between. Germline V gene sequence: CDR1 SGHTA, CDR2 FQGNSA. CDR3 size: 13 residues.

The chain joins TRBV4-3 to TRBJ1-1; the D gene is possibly TRBD1 (5 bases). The CDR3 is made up of 18 amino acids. Germline CDR1 and CDR2: LGHNA and YSLEER. Trimming cost V 1 base and J 3 bases, with 21 bases left between them. Written as DNA, the CDR3 is TGCGCCAGCAGCCAAGGCGGGGCGCAGGGCCATGGTGACACTGAAGCTTTCTTT. It is translated as CASSQGGAQGHGDTEAFF.

The chain uses TRBV12-3 or TRBV12-4 and TRBJ2-2; D gene uncertain. This CDR3 comprises 17 residues. The germline V and J ends were trimmed by 2 bases and 4 bases, with 17 bases remaining between them. The DNA of the CDR3 is TGTGCCAGCAGTTTATCATCGAACAGACCTCGCACCGGGGAGCTGTTTTTT. Residues: CASSLSSNRPRTGELFF.

This clonotype came up many times. This chain joins TRBV20-1 and TRBJ2-5; D might be TRBD1 (5 bases). Germline V gives CDR1 DFQATT, CDR2 SNEGSKA (reference sequence). The CDR3 length is 12 residues. DNA for the CDR3: TGCAGCGCCCGACAGACACAAGAGACCCAGTACTTC. Its translation: CSARQTQETQYF.

In this sample, this clonotype turned up a few times. V and J are TRBV27 and TRBJ1-2; D might be TRBD1 (5 bases). V lost 1 base to trimming and J lost 7 bases, with 16 bases between them. Germline V CDR1 and CDR2: MNHEY, SMNVEV (reference sequence). The CDR3 spans 15 residues. CDR3 residues: CASSLLGREISGYTF. As DNA, the CDR3 is TGTGCCAGCAGTTTATTAGGCAGGGAAATTAGTGGCTACACCTTC.

The gene calls are TRBV6-2 or TRBV6-3 and TRBJ2-2, with 9 bases fitting TRBD1. Germline loops: CDR1 MNHEY, CDR2 SVGEGT. This CDR3 is built from 18 residues. The ends lost 6 bases at V and 0 bases at J; junction bases unmatched: 11. CDR3 sequence: CASRTQGALRANTGELFF. CDR3 bases: TGTGCCAGCAGAACACAGGGGGCTTTAAGGGCGAACACCGGGGAGCTGTTTTTT.

The gene calls are TRBV7-9 and TRBJ2-5; TRBD2 agrees at 10 bases. The germline CDR1 and CDR2 sequences are SEHNR and FQNEAQ (reference sequence). The junction had 9 bases not matched to a gene; V was cut back by 6 bases and J by 5 bases. The CDR3 covers 15 residues. The CDR3 sequence is CASSPGLAVLETQYF. The CDR3 DNA reads TGTGCCAGCAGTCCTGGACTAGCGGTTTTGGAGACCCAGTACTTC.

The chain has TRBV7-2 and TRBJ1-2; possibly TRBD1 for D (5 bases). Germline lookup yields CDR1 SGHTA and CDR2 FQGNSA. The CDR3 covers 14 residues. V was cut by 4 bases and J by 7 bases, with 16 bases left in between. CDR3 sequence: CASSSGGGSVGYTF. The DNA for the CDR3 is TGTGCCAGCAGCTCCGGCGGGGGGTCTGTTGGCTACACCTTC. The whole variable domain, filled in from reference TRBV7-2 and TRBJ1-2, reads GAGVSQSPSNKVTEKGKDVELRCDPISGHTALYWYRQSLGQGLEFLIYFQGNSAPDKSGLPSDRFSAERTGGSVSTLTIQRTQQEDSAVYLCASSSGGGSVGYTFGSGTRLTVV.

The V gene is TRBV7-2, the J gene TRBJ2-5; 11 bases fit TRBD1. The end of the DNA fits TRBJ2-7 better, so the J call may be wrong. The germline V gene encodes CDR1 SGHTA and CDR2 FQGNSA. CDR3 length equals 15 residues. Here the CDR3 reads CASSLRTGGLVEQYF. The CDR3, as DNA: TGTGCCAGCAGCTTACGGACAGGGGGCCTTGTCGAGCAGTACTTC.

This clonotype was picked up many times. The chain joins TRBV29-1 to TRBJ2-1; D is possibly TRBD1 (5 bases). V was shortened by 1 base and J by 9 bases, with 7 bases between the two germline ends. Germline V gene sequence: CDR1 SQVTM, CDR2 ANQGSEA. This CDR3 has 11 residues. The CDR3 sequence: CSVEGRGEQFF. CDR3 in DNA: TGCAGCGTTGAAGGTAGGGGTGAGCAGTTCTTC.

V gene TRBV20-1 combines with J gene TRBJ2-7, with unresolved D. CDR3 length: 16 residues. CDR1 and CDR2 (germline): DFQATT, SNEGSKA (reference sequence). The ends were cut back, 2 bases at V and 7 bases at J, with 24 bases in the middle. The CDR3 bases are TGCAGTGCTAGACCCATTACAGCCGCCTCCTACAATGAGCAGTACTTC. Its protein is CSARPITAASYNEQYF.

This clonotype was observed a handful of times. The chain joins TRBV6-4 to TRBJ2-5; perhaps TRBD2 as D (7 bases). Germline V gene data show CDR1 as MRHNA and CDR2 as SNTAGT. V gave up 7 bases and J gave up 4 bases, with 16 bases separating them. This CDR3 region has 14 residues. CDR3 DNA: TGTGCCAGCAAAGTACCGGGGGGCGGAGAGACCCAGTACTTC. Translating gives CASKVPGGGETQYF.

This clonotype came up a few times. The chain carries TRBV4-1 and TRBJ2-3; TRBD2 is a possible D gene (6 bases). Between the trimmed V and J ends, which lost 5 bases and 3 bases, there was a span of 12 bases. Per the germline V gene, CDR1 is MGHRA and CDR2 is YSYEKL. This CDR3 region has 14 residues. As DNA, the CDR3 is TGCGCCAGCAGCTATATAGGGACTACAGATACGCAGTATTTT. Protein: CASSYIGTTDTQYF.

This clonotype has just a few counts. The V call is TRBV15, the J call TRBJ2-3; D tentatively fits TRBD1 or TRBD2 (6 bases each). Trimming took 3 bases from V and 2 from J, leaving 12 bases between them. The germline CDR1 and CDR2 sequences are LNHNV and YYDKDF (reference sequence). The CDR3 runs to 15 residues. The CDR3 DNA reads TGTGCCACCAGCAGGACCCGGGGGCTCACAGATACGCAGTATTTT. Protein product: CATSRTRGLTDTQYF.

This clonotype has a handful of counts. This chain links TRBV12-3 or TRBV12-4 with TRBJ2-2, with no clear D. This CDR3 contains 14 residues. V lost 6 bases and J lost 4, with 12 bases in between. CDR3 loop: CASSPSLVTGELFF. Here the CDR3 DNA reads TGTGCCAGCAGCCCATCCCTAGTCACCGGGGAGCTGTTTTTT.